Listed below are T cell receptor beta chains from one sample, sequenced in a study of early T cells in non-severe SARS-CoV-2 infection. In TCRdb, the 5' RACE reads were re-called with MiXCR into one record per CDR3 protein. The sample yields roughly 51,000 distinct CDR3 sequences, roughly 6% seen once. The source material was whole blood, sampled at baseline. The receptors were gathered from an adult who was a healthcare worker with PCR-confirmed SARS-CoV-2 infection or an uninfected control (not recorded which). Both conserved end residues are part of each CDR3. The D gene is left open where the match is weak. The size of a clone is reported for some rows only, either as once, few or many, or as a class for expanded clones.

V,size,J,D,DNA,CDR3
TRBV5-6,many,TRBJ2-5,TRBD1,TGTGCCAGCAGCCGGGGACAGCTGAGGGAGACCCAGTACTTC,CASSRGQLRETQYF
TRBV6-2/TRBV6-3,many,TRBJ2-5,TRBD2,TGTGCCAGCAGCCACGGACTAGCGGGGCAAGAGACCCAGTACTTC,CASSHGLAGQETQYF
TRBV10-3,many,TRBJ2-7,.,TGTGCCACCCAAGAAGCGGCAGGGGACCCCTACGAGCAGTACTTC,CATQEAAGDPYEQYF
TRBV6-2/TRBV6-3,few,TRBJ2-7,TRBD1,TGTGCCAGCACCTTCCTGGGACAGGGAACCTACGAGCAGTACTTC,CASTFLGQGTYEQYF
TRBV7-8,few,TRBJ1-5,.,TGTGCCAGCAGCTTAGCTGTTGGTGGCCGGCTCGGCGGCAATCAGCCCCAGCATTTT,CASSLAVGGRLGGNQPQHF
TRBV12-3/TRBV12-4,.,TRBJ2-2,.,TGTGCCAGCAGCCGAAATGCAAAGGGCGGGGAGCTGTTTTTT,CASSRNAKGGELFF
TRBV7-9,many,TRBJ1-6,TRBD1,TGTGCCAGCAGACCCTTCGTGACAGGGGAGCGCTCACCCCTCCACTTT,CASRPFVTGERSPLHF
TRBV7-2,many,TRBJ1-1,TRBD1,TGTGCCAGCAGCGTGGACAGGGTCGCTGAAGCTTTCTTT,CASSVDRVAEAFF
TRBV20-1,many,TRBJ1-5,.,TGCAGTGCTGTGGCAGGGACCAGCAATCAGCCCCAGCATTTT,CSAVAGTSNQPQHF
TRBV11-2,many,TRBJ1-1,TRBD1,TGTGCCAGCAGCTTCCGGACAGGGGGTAACACGCACACTGAAGCTTTCTTT,CASSFRTGGNTHTEAFF
TRBV20-1,many,TRBJ1-1,.,TGCAGTGCTAACATGAGGACTGAAGCTTTCTTT,CSANMRTEAFF
TRBV29-1,many,TRBJ2-1,TRBD2,TGCAGCGTCTTTACTAGCGGATTAAGCTCCTACAATGAGCAGTTCTTC,CSVFTSGLSSYNEQFF
TRBV4-1,few,TRBJ2-1,.,TGCGCCAGCGGACCGACAGAAGAATCCAACAATGAGCAGTTCTTC,CASGPTEESNNEQFF
TRBV19,.,TRBJ2-2,.,TGTGCCAGTAGTATAGGCCGCGGCATGACAAACACCGGGGAGCTGTTTTTT,CASSIGRGMTNTGELFF
TRBV10-3,many,TRBJ2-2,TRBD2,TGTGCCATCAGACTAAGCGGGGGTGACACCGGGGAGCTGTTTTTT,CAIRLSGGDTGELFF
TRBV4-1,medium-sized,TRBJ2-2,.,TGCGCCAGCAGCCAAGAAGGACTCCACACCGGGGAGCTGTTTTTT,CASSQEGLHTGELFF
TRBV21-1,many,TRBJ2-5,.,TGTGCCAGCAGCCCTACGAGGCTAGCGGGGCTGAAAGAGACCCAGTACTTC,CASSPTRLAGLKETQYF
TRBV12-3/TRBV12-4,many,TRBJ1-5,.,TGTGCCAGCAGTGGCCCCCTTGGGCCCCAGCATTTT,CASSGPLGPQHF
TRBV28,few,TRBJ1-5,.,TGTGCCAGCAGCCCAACCACTAACACTCAGCCCCAGCATTTT,CASSPTTNTQPQHF
TRBV11-2,many,TRBJ2-7,TRBD2,TGTGCCAGCAGCGCGGGACTAGCCTACTACGAGCAGTACTTC,CASSAGLAYYEQYF
TRBV7-6,many,TRBJ1-1,TRBD1,TGTGCCAGCAGCCACCCGCGGGACAGGGGGGGGATGAACACTGAAGCTTTCTTT,CASSHPRDRGGMNTEAFF
TRBV6-5,many,TRBJ1-5,TRBD1,TGTGCCAGCAGTAACACAGGGGGCCATAGCAATCAGCCCCAGCATTTT,CASSNTGGHSNQPQHF
TRBV2,few,TRBJ2-7,.,TGTGCCAGCAGTGAAACGCCTTACGAGCAGTACTTC,CASSETPYEQYF
TRBV4-3,many,TRBJ1-1,.,TGCGCCAGCGGATTCGGAGGGCTTGAAGCTTTCTTT,CASGFGGLEAFF
TRBV10-1,many,TRBJ1-2,.,TGCGCCAGCAGTGAGTCTACGGGGCAAGCGGACTACACCTTC,CASSESTGQADYTF
TRBV7-2,.,TRBJ2-3,TRBD2,TGTGCCAGCAGCTTAGGGCTAGCGGGACCCACAGATACGCAGTATTTT,CASSLGLAGPTDTQYF
TRBV19,few,TRBJ1-3,.,TGTGCCAGTACCTTGGGACCTCAGGGCGGAAACACCATATATTTT,CASTLGPQGGNTIYF
TRBV7-2,many,TRBJ2-7,TRBD1,TGTGCCAGCAGCTCCTGGACAGGCCTCTCCTACGAGCAGTACTTC,CASSSWTGLSYEQYF
TRBV6-2/TRBV6-3,many,TRBJ2-7,.,TGTGCCAGCAGTTACTCGAGATCAGGGTCCTACGAGCAGTACTTC,CASSYSRSGSYEQYF
TRBV19,many,TRBJ1-5,.,TGTGCCAGTACCCCTTCGGACTGGTATAGCAATCAGCCCCAGCATTTT,CASTPSDWYSNQPQHF
TRBV20-1,few,TRBJ2-1,.,TGCAGTGCTAGTGAACAGGGCAATGAGCAGTTCTTC,CSASEQGNEQFF
TRBV20-1,.,TRBJ1-6,.,TGCAGTGCTCTAAAGGGTAGGGGTTCTTCACCCCTCCACTTT,CSALKGRGSSPLHF
TRBV10-3,many,TRBJ2-7,.,TGTGCCATCGGCCGGAGAGGGCAGAACCCCTACGAGCAGTACTTC,CAIGRRGQNPYEQYF
TRBV5-1,.,TRBJ1-2,TRBD1,TGCGCCAGCAGCTCCGAGACAGGGAGTAACTATGGCTACACCTTC,CASSSETGSNYGYTF
TRBV11-3,few,TRBJ2-1,TRBD2,TGTGCCAGCAGCTTAGGACTAGCGATCTACAATGAGCAGTTCTTC,CASSLGLAIYNEQFF
TRBV20-1,many,TRBJ1-1,TRBD1,TGCAGTGCGCCCGGGACAGGGGGCTTAGCTTTCTTT,CSAPGTGGLAFF
TRBV20-1,.,TRBJ1-4,TRBD1,TGCAGTGCTCCCCGGGACAGGGGAGAAAAACTGTTTTTT,CSAPRDRGEKLFF
TRBV5-5,many,TRBJ2-5,.,TGTGCCAGCAGCCCGGCCCCAAACCAAGAGACCCAGTACTTC,CASSPAPNQETQYF
TRBV19,many,TRBJ2-3,.,TGTGCCAGTAGTATAGGATTGTCAGATACGCAGTATTTT,CASSIGLSDTQYF
TRBV9,.,TRBJ2-5,TRBD1,TGTGCCAGCAGCGTACATCAGGGGGCGGAGACCCAGTACTTC,CASSVHQGAETQYF
TRBV7-3,many,TRBJ2-1,TRBD2,TGTGCCAGCAGCCAACTAGCGGGAGACTACAATGAGCAGTTCTTC,CASSQLAGDYNEQFF
TRBV29-1,few,TRBJ1-2,TRBD1,TGCAGCGTTATCGACAGGGAAGACTATGGCTACACCTTC,CSVIDREDYGYTF
TRBV7-9,.,TRBJ2-5,TRBD1,TGTGCCAGCAGCCGGACAGGGCAAGAGACCCAGTACTTC,CASSRTGQETQYF
TRBV11-2,many,TRBJ2-1,.,TGTGCCAGCAGCCGCGTAACTGTCCTATCCACCTACAATGAGCAGTTCTTC,CASSRVTVLSTYNEQFF
TRBV4-2,few,TRBJ1-1,TRBD1,TGTGCCAGCAGCCAAGATCTTATCTTAGGGGGACAGGCGAGTGTTACTGAAGCTTTCTTT,CASSQDLILGGQASVTEAFF
TRBV7-9,many,TRBJ1-5,.,TGTGCCAGCAGCTCCTCCACAGGGATAGGTCAGCCCCAGCATTTT,CASSSSTGIGQPQHF